One sample yielded the 5 T cell receptor beta chains listed below, sequenced in a study of Graves' ophthalmopathy and Graves' hyperthyroidism. For repertoire sequencing, the TCR beta CDR3 regions were amplified from RNA transcripts. The library came from an HTBI-primed first-round RT-PCR and a second-round multiplex PCR. TCRdb recomputed calls from the multiplex PCR reads with MiXCR, one row per CDR3 protein. The data contain 580,000 or so distinct CDR3 sequences, roughly 40% of them singletons. What was sequenced was peripheral blood or thyroid tissue (not recorded which). These receptors all come from an adult man with Graves' hyperthyroidism.

The chain recombines TRBV10-3 with TRBJ2-3; D is possibly TRBD1 or TRBD2 (5 bases each). Germline-derived CDR1 and CDR2 are ENHRY and SYGVKD. V lost 6 bases to trimming and J lost 0 bases, with 7 bases between them. This CDR3 has 13 amino acids. CDR3 amino acids: CAIRGPSTDTQYF. The CDR3, as DNA: TGTGCCATCAGGGGACCGAGCACAGATACGCAGTATTTT.

This chain links TRBV7-8 with TRBJ2-7, with D possibly being TRBD1 (6 bases). Germline V gene data show CDR1 as SGHVS and CDR2 as FQNEAQ. Trimming shortened V by 1 base and J by 2 bases, and 12 bases separated the two germline ends. The CDR3 is 15 amino acids. The CDR3 region has the DNA TGTGCCAGCAGCTTAGTCGAAGGGGGACCCTACGAGCAGTACTTC. Its translation is CASSLVEGGPYEQYF.

The rearrangement links TRBV7-9 to TRBJ2-5; D is ambiguous. CDR1 is SEHNR and CDR2 is FQNEAQ in the germline V gene (reference sequence). This CDR3 region has 16 residues. V was clipped by 0 bases and J by 1 base, with 12 bases between them. The chain's CDR3 is CASSLAISTVQETQYF. In DNA form, the CDR3 reads TGTGCCAGCAGCTTAGCAATAAGTACAGTCCAAGAGACCCAGTACTTC.

The chain uses TRBV7-2 and TRBJ2-7; D unresolved. The CDR3 runs 17 residues. Germline CDR1 is SGHTA and CDR2 is FQGNSA. Between the trimmed V and J ends, which lost 2 bases and 2 bases, there was a span of 19 bases. CDR3 DNA sequence: TGTGCCAGCAGCTTATTTCATCTGGTGTCCAACCCCTACGAGCAGTACTTC. This codes for CASSLFHLVSNPYEQYF.

This clonotype was seen ten or more times. The chain links TRBV20-1 to TRBJ2-6; no firm D call. Germline CDR1 and CDR2: DFQATT and SNEGSKA (reference sequence). Trimming removed 3 bases from V and 0 bases from J, with 6 bases in between. The CDR3 covers 14 residues. The CDR3 nucleotides read TGCAGTGCTAGCCCAGGCTCTGGGGCCAACGTCCTGACTTTC. This codes for CSASPGSGANVLTF.